This T cell receptor (beta chain) is drawn from a study of T cell responses to AZD1222 COVID-19 vaccine. Study conclusions and caveats: AZD1222 recipients seropositive at baseline numbered only five or six. Among the donors, most were white British and more were female, and clonal diversity was possibly underestimated. Per reports, nearly half of all spike-specific TCRs target regions that are unmutated in variants.

The CDR3 is made up of 16 amino acids. CDR1 MDHEN and CDR2 SYDVKM come from the germline V gene. Losses at the gene ends were 6 bases for V and 1 base for J; bases not matched to a gene: 6. This clone was seen a single time. Antigen unknown. The table came from immunoSEQ multiplex PCR; TCRdb's copy has only in-frame clones and leaves some out. Found here are 120,000 to 150,000 clones, under 95% of them singletons; the top ten hold 5%. This sample comprised peripheral blood, obtained on day 0 of AZD1222 vaccination. V is TRBV28 and J is TRBJ2-7; TRBD2 matches at 13 bases. The TCR originated in an adult in good health. The DNA for the CDR3 is TGTGCCAGCAGCCCTCCGGGACTAGCGGGGTCCTACGAGCAGTACTTC. Residues: CASSPPGLAGSYEQYF.